This TCR beta chain was recorded in a study of T and B cells in COVID-19 patients. In the study overall: Blood was sampled from COVID-19 patients who were either actively infected or recovered. Of about 19 active-infection patients, over 9 were critically ill with mechanical ventilation or extracorporeal membrane oxygenation.

Findings and limits, study-wide: At recovery TRB diversity and richness exceeded healthy donors, after highly clonal active COVID-19 repertoires. Sorted SARS-CoV-2-responsive or tetramer+ T cells and CD4+, regulatory and CD8+ subsets were not yet sequenced.

Germline lookup yields CDR1 KGHSH and CDR2 LQKENI. There are 11 residues in the CDR3. Concerning this clonotype: The target antigen is unknown. With a much larger clone just one base away, this may be a read error.

Blood genomic DNA input for TRB amplification was roughly 250-500 ng. TRB rearrangements were amplified by multiplex PCR with BIOMED2 TRB-A/B primers. Using its own MiXCR run on the multiplex PCR reads, TCRdb lists one record per CDR3 protein. The sample contains more than 7,500 distinct CDR3 sequences, over 25% of which appear only once. The chain links TRBV18 to TRBJ1-2; D not resolved. The sequenced sample consisted of blood. The TCR was taken from a human donor who had recovered from COVID-19. CDR3 in DNA: TGTCCCAGCTCACCCGACTATGGCTACACCTTC. It codes for CPSSPDYGYTF.